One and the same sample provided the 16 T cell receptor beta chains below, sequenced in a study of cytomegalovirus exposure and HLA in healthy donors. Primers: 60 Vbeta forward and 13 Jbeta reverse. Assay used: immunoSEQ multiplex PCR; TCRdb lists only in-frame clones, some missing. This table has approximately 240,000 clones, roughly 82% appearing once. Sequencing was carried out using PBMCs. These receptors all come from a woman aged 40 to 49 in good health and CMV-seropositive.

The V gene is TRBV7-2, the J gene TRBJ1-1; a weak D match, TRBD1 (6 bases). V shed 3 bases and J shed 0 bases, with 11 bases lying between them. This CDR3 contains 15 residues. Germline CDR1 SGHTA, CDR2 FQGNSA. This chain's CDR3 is CASSFVQGMNTEAFF. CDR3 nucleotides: TGTGCCAGCAGCTTTGTACAGGGAATGAACACTGAAGCTTTCTTT. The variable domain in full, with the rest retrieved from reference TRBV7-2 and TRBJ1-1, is GAGVSQSPSNKVTEKGKDVELRCDPISGHTALYWYRQSLGQGLEFLIYFQGNSAPDKSGLPSDRFSAERTGGSVSTLTIQRTQQEDSAVYLCASSFVQGMNTEAFFGQGTRLTVV.

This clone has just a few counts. The DNA for the CDR3 is TGTGCCATCAGTGTACTAGCGGGGGGGCTAGAGACCCAGTACTTC. The encoded protein is CAISVLAGGLETQYF. The chain combines TRBV10-3 with TRBJ2-5; the match to TRBD2 covers 13 bases. The germline V gene encodes CDR1 ENHRY and CDR2 SYGVKD. With 4 bases clipped from V and 4 bases from J, the junction kept 3 bases outside the gene matches. The CDR3 runs 15 residues.

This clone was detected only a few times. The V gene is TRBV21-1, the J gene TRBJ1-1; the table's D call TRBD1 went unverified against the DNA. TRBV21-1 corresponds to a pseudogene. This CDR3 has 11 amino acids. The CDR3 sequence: CASSKQDEAFF. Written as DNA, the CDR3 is TGTGCCAGCAGCAAACAGGATGAAGCTTTCTTT.

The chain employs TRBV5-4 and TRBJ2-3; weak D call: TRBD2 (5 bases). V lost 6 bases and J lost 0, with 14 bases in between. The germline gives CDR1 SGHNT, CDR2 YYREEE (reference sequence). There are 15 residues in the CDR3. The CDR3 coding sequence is TGTGCCAGCACCGACGGACTTTTTAGCACAGATACGCAGTATTTT. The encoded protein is CASTDGLFSTDTQYF.

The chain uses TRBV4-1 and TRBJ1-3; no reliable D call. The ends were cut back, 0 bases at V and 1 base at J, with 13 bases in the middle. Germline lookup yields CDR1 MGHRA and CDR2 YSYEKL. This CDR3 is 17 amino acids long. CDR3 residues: CASSQDVASRSGNTIYF. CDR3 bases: TGCGCCAGCAGCCAAGATGTGGCCTCCCGATCTGGAAACACCATATATTTT.

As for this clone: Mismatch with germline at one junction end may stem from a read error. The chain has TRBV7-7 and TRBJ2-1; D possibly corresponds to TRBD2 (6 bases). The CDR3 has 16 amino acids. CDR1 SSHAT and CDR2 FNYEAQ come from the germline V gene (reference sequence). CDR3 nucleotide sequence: TGTGCTAGCAGCTTAGAGGCGGGATTCTCCTACAATGAGCAGTTCTTC. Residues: CASSLEAGFSYNEQFF.

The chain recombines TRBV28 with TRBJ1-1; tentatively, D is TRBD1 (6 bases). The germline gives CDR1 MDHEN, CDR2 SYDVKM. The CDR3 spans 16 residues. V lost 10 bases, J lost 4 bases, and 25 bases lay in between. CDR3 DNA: TGTGCCACCCTCAGGACAGCCGGGGGGGCGGGCACTGAAGCTTTCTTT. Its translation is CATLRTAGGAGTEAFF. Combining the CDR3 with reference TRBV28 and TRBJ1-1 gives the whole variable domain DVKVTQSSRYLVKRTGEKVFLECVQDMDHENMFWYRQDPGLGLRLIYFSYDVKMKEKGDIPEGYSVSREKKERFSLILESASTNQTSMYLCATLRTAGGAGTEAFFGQGTRLTVV.

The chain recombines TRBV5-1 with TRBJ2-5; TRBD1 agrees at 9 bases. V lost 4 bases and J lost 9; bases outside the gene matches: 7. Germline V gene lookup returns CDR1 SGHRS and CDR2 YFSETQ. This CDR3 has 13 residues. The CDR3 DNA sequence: TGCGCCAGCAGCACCGGGACAGGGCGGGCCCAGTACTTC. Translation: CASSTGTGRAQYF. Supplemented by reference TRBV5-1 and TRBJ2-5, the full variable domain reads KAGVTQTPRYLIKTRGQQVTLSCSPISGHRSVSWYQQTPGQGLQFLFEYFSETQRNKGNFPGRFSGRQFSNSRSEMNVSTLELGDSALYLCASSTGTGRAQYFGPGTRLLVL.

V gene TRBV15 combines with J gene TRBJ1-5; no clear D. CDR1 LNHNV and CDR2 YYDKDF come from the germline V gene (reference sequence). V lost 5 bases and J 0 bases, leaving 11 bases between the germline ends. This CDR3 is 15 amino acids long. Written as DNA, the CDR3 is TGTGCCACCAGCCACGGACGGGGTAGCAATCAGCCCCAGCATTTT. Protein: CATSHGRGSNQPQHF.

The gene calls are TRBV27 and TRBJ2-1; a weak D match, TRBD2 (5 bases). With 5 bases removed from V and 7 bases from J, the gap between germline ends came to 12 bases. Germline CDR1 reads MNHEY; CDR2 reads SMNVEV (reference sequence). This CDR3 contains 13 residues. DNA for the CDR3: TGTGCCAGCAGTCTCAACTGGAGGAATGAGCAGTTCTTC. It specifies CASSLNWRNEQFF.

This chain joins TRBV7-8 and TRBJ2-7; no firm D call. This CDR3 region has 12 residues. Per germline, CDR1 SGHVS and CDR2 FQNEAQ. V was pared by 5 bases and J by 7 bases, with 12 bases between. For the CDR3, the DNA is TGTGCCAGCAGCCCCTCAGTGCGGGAGCAGTACTTC. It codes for CASSPSVREQYF.

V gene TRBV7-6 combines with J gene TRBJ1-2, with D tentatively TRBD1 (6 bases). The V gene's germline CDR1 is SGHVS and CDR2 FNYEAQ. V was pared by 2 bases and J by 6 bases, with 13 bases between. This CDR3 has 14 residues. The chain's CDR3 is CASSLREAGDGYTF. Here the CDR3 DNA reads TGTGCCAGCAGCTTACGAGAGGCAGGGGATGGCTACACCTTC.

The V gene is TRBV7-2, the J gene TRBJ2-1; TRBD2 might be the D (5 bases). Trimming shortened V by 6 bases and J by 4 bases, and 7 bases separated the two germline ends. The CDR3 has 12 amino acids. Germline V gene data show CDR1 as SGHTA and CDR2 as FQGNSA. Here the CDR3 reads CASRAGYNEQFF. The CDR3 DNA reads TGTGCCAGCAGGGCGGGTTACAATGAGCAGTTCTTC.

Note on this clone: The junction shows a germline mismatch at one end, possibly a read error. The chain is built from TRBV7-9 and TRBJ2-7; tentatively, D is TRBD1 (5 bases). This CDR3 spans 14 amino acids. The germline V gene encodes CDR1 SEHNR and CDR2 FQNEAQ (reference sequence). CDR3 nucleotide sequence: TGTTCCAGCAACCCCCCGGACACAGACTACGAGCAGTACTTC. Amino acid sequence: CSSNPPDTDYEQYF.

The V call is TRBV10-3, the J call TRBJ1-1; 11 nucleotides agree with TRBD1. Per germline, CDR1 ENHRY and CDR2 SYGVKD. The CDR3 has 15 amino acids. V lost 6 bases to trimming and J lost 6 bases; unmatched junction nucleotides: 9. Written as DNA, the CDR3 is TGTGCCATCAGAGGACAGGGGGCCTCTGAATCTGAAGCTTTCTTT. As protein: CAIRGQGASESEAFF.

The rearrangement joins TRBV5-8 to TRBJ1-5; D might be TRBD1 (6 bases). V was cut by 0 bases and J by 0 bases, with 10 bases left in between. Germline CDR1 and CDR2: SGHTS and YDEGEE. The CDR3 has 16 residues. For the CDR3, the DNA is TGTGCCAGCAGCTTGGTGGGGGGGGCTAGCAATCAGCCCCAGCATTTT. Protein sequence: CASSLVGGASNQPQHF.